The entry below gives a single T cell receptor beta chain sequence along with its context. Its specificity is unknown. Treatment given: 19 received Ad26.COV2.S at low or high dose, single or two shots; about five received placebo; per-sample allocation not given. Specimens were obtained on day 63 following the first vaccine or placebo injection. Produced via immunoSEQ multiplex PCR; TCRdb's table is partial and in-frame only. The sample yields some 350,000 clones, under 90% seen once. The data originate from a study of Ad26.COV2.S vaccination and SARS-CoV-2 variants. Study as a whole: Each vaccinee took Ad26.COV2.S intramuscularly, once or twice 56 days apart.

Study-wide results and caveats: CD8+ and CD4+ T cells specific for spike reportedly responded with substantial breadth after vaccination. Analyses that measured TCR breadth and depth may have underestimated total T cell responses.

The clonotype comes from a person aged 18-65 years who received the Ad26.COV2.S COVID-19 vaccine or a placebo. The source was peripheral blood, collected in a trial of Ad26.COV2.S vaccine versus placebo.

The CDR3, as DNA: TGCGCCAGCAGCCAAGCCCCGTTGGGAAGGGGGCTTAATGAAAAACTGTTTTTT. This sequence encodes CASSQAPLGRGLNEKLFF. V and J are TRBV4-1 and TRBJ1-4; TRBD1 matches at 7 bases. Germline V gene lookup returns CDR1 MGHRA and CDR2 YSYEKL. The CDR3 runs 18 residues. The V segment lost 1 base and the J segment 4 bases; nucleotides outside the gene matches: 12.